This is a list of T cell receptor beta chains from one sample in a study of T cells in Graves' hyperthyroidism and ophthalmopathy. TCRdb re-derived calls from the multiplex PCR reads in MiXCR, one entry per CDR3 protein. The sample holds 490,000 or so distinct CDR3 sequences, 40% to 55% seen once. The specimen was peripheral blood or thyroid tissue (not recorded which). Receptors originate from an adult woman with Graves' disease, either hyperthyroidism or ophthalmopathy (not recorded which). Both conserved end residues are part of each CDR3. A D gene is named only where the DNA matches it firmly. Rows may omit the clone size; those that give it use once, few, many or a size class.

d_call	v_call	j_call	clone_size	cdr3_nt	cdr3_aa
TRBD1	TRBV7-8	TRBJ1-5	many	TGTGCCAGCAGCTCCAGGGGGCGGTATAGCAATCAGCCCCAGCATTTT	CASSSRGRYSNQPQHF
.	TRBV29-1	TRBJ1-1	.	TGCAGCGTTGGTGGGACCACTGAAGCTTTCTTT	CSVGGTTEAFF
.	TRBV25-1	TRBJ2-3	.	TGTGCCAGCAGTGGATCCGTGAATACGCAGTATTTT	CASSGSVNTQYF
.	TRBV13	TRBJ1-1	many	TGTGCCAGCAGCGCGGGTGGGACTGAAGCTTTCTTT	CASSAGGTEAFF
.	TRBV15	TRBJ2-7	few	TGTGCCACCAGCCCAGCCGGAACAGGGTCCTACGAGCAGTACTTC	CATSPAGTGSYEQYF
TRBD1	TRBV7-9	TRBJ2-7	.	TGTGCCAGCAGTTGGGACAGAACAGCTTACGAGCAGTACTTC	CASSWDRTAYEQYF
.	TRBV10-3	TRBJ1-5	.	TGTGCCGTTACCGGGACCGAAAATCAGCCCCAGCATTTT	CAVTGTENQPQHF
TRBD2	TRBV2	TRBJ2-7	.	TGTGCCAGCGGGCTAGCGGGAGCAAGGGAGCAGTACTTC	CASGLAGAREQYF
TRBD1	TRBV7-9	TRBJ1-4	many	TGTGCCAGCAGCCCCTCCGGGACAGGGCGAGAAAAACTGTTTTTT	CASSPSGTGREKLFF
TRBD2	TRBV20-1	TRBJ2-5	many	TGCAGTGCTAGAGACACCGGGACTAGCGCACAAGAGACCCAGTACTTC	CSARDTGTSAQETQYF
.	TRBV14	TRBJ2-3	.	TGTGCCAGCAGCCAAGGGTGGAATACGCAGTATTTT	CASSQGWNTQYF
.	TRBV4-1	TRBJ2-2	many	TGTGCCAGCAGCCAATTGGGAACCGGGGAGCTGTTTTTT	CASSQLGTGELFF
.	TRBV6-6	TRBJ1-1	many	TGTGCCAGCAGTTTACTAGTGGACACTGAAGCTTTCTTT	CASSLLVDTEAFF
TRBD1	TRBV7-9	TRBJ1-2	.	TGTGCCAGCAGCCCCTCGGGGCAGGGGGTTTATGGCTACACCTTC	CASSPSGQGVYGYTF
.	TRBV10-3	TRBJ1-3	many	TGTGCCATCCGGGTAACCGGGACTACCCTTAAGTCTGGAAACACCATATATTTT	CAIRVTGTTLKSGNTIYF
TRBD1	TRBV2	TRBJ1-2	once	TGTGCCAGCGTAGGGGACAGGGGTAACTATGGCTACACCTTC	CASVGDRGNYGYTF
.	TRBV7-9	TRBJ2-5	once	TGTGCCAGCAGCTTAGGGGCCATCGGGGTCGCCGGGGAGACCCAGTACTTC	CASSLGAIGVAGETQYF
TRBD1	TRBV20-1	TRBJ2-1	.	TGCAGTGCTAGGACAGGGGGTTACAATGAGCAGTTCTTC	CSARTGGYNEQFF
.	TRBV19	TRBJ2-7	few	TGTGCCAGTAGCCCTGGGCCATACTACGAGCAGTACTTC	CASSPGPYYEQYF
.	TRBV15	TRBJ1-4	few	TGTGCCACCAGCAGAGTGGGCGGGGTAGATGAAAAACTGTTTTTT	CATSRVGGVDEKLFF
.	TRBV24-1	TRBJ1-1	.	TGTGCCACCAGTGACTCGACAATGAACACTGAAGCTTTCTTT	CATSDSTMNTEAFF
TRBD1	TRBV7-9	TRBJ2-7	many	TGTGCCAGCAGCCAAGCCGGGACAGAGAACTACGAGCAGTACTTC	CASSQAGTENYEQYF
.	TRBV2	TRBJ2-6	.	TGTGCCAGCAGTGAAGCCCGGGGCGGAACTGAAGCTTTC	CASSEARGGTEAF
.	TRBV12-3/TRBV12-4	TRBJ1-2	many	TGTGCCAGCAGCCCAGGGCCGTTCTATGGCTACACCTTC	CASSPGPFYGYTF
TRBD2	TRBV5-1	TRBJ2-7	many	TGTGCCAGCAGCCTGACTAGCGGTACCTACGAGCAGTACTTC	CASSLTSGTYEQYF
TRBD2	TRBV29-1	TRBJ2-7	many	TGCAGCGTTCGTAGCGGGAGGTCCTACGAGCAGTACTTC	CSVRSGRSYEQYF
.	TRBV20-1	TRBJ1-1	many	TGCAGTAAAAGAGCTGGTGGCGGCGTGAACACTGAAGCTTTCTTT	CSKRAGGGVNTEAFF
.	TRBV9	TRBJ2-2	many	TGTGCCAGCAGCGGGGATGTAGGTGACACCGGGGAGCTGTTTTTT	CASSGDVGDTGELFF